Below, one T cell receptor beta chain is given with its context. This sample stems from a study of lymphopenia after photon versus proton radiotherapy. TCRdb keeps only in-frame clones here, not all; method: immunoSEQ multiplex PCR. The sample yields about 12,000 clones, 80% to 90% seen once. The germline V gene encodes CDR1 SQVTM and CDR2 ANQGSEA. The length of the CDR3 is 13 residues. The V gene lost 4 bases and the J gene lost 10 bases, with 14 bases spanning the gap. The chain is built from TRBV29-1 and TRBJ2-6; unclear D gene. This sample comprised peripheral blood, obtained from a patient treated with proton-based radiotherapy. The receptor's source is a man aged 60-69 years with pancreatic cancer. The CDR3 here is CSVGTGGMNVLTF. In DNA form, the CDR3 reads TGCAGCGTTGGGACCGGCGGTATGAACGTCCTGACTTTC.